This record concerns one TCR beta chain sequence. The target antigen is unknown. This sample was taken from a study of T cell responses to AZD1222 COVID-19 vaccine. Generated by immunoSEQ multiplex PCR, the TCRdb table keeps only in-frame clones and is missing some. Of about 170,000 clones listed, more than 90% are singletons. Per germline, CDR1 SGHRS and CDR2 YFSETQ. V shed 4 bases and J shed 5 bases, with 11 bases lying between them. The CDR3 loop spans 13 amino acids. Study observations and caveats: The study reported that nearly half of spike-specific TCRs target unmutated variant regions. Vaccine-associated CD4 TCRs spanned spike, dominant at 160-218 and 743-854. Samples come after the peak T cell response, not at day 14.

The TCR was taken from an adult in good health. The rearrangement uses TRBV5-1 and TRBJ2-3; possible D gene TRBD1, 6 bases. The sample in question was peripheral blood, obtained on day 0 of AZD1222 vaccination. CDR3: CASSTDRIDTQYF. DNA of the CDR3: TGCGCCAGCAGCACTGACAGGATAGATACGCAGTATTTT.